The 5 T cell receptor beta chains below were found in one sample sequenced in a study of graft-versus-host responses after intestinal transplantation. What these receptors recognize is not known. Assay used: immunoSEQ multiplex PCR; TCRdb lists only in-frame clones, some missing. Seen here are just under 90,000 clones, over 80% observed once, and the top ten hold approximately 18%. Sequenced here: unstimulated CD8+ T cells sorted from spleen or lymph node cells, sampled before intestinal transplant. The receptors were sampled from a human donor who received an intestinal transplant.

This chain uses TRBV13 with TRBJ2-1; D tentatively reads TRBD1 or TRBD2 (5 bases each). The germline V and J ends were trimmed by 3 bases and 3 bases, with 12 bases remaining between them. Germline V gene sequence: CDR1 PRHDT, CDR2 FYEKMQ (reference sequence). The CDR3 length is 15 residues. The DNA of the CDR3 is TGTGCCAGCAGCTTTTGGGGGACCCTCTACAATGAGCAGTTCTTC. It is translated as CASSFWGTLYNEQFF.

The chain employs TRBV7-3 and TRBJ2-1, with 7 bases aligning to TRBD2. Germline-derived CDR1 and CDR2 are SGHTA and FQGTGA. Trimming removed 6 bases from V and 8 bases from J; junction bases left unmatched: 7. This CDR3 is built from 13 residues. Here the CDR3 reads CASRPQRGYEQFF. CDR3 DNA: TGTGCCAGCAGGCCTCAGCGGGGCTATGAGCAGTTCTTC.

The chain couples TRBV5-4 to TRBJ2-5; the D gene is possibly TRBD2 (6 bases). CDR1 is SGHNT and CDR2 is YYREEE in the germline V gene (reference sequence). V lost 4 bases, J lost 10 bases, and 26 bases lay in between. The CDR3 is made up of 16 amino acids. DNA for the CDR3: TGTGCCAGCAGCCCGGAGGGTGCGGCAGCTGCGAGGGGCCAGTACTTC. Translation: CASSPEGAAAARGQYF.

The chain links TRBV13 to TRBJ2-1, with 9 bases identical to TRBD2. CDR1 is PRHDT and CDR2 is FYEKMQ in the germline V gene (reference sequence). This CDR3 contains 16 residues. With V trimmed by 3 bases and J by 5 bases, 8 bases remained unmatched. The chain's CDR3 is CASSFFSGSNHNEQFF. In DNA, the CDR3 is TGTGCCAGCAGCTTCTTTAGCGGGAGCAACCACAATGAGCAGTTCTTC.

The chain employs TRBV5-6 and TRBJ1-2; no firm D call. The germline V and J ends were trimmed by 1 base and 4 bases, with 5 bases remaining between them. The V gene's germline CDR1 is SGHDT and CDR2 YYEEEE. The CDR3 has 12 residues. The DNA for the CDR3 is TGTGCCAGCAGCTTGACAGTCTATGGCTACACCTTC. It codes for CASSLTVYGYTF.